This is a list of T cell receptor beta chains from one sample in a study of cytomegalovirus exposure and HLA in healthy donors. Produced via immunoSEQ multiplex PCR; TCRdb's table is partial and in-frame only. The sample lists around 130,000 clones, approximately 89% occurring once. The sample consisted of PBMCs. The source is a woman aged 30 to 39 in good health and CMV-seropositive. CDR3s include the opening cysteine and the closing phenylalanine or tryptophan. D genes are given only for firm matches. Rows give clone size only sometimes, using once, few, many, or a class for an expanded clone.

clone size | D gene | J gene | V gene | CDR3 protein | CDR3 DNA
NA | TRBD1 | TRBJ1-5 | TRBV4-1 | CASSQGGTGTGQPQHF | TGCGCCAGCAGCCAAGGGGGGACGGGGACAGGTCAGCCCCAGCATTTT
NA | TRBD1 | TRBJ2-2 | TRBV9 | CATRQGSTGELFF | TGTGCCACACGACAGGGCAGCACCGGGGAGCTGTTTTTT
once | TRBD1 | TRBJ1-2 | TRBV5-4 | CASSLDRGLTANYGYTF | TGTGCCAGCAGCCTTGACAGGGGCTTGACAGCTAACTATGGCTACACCTTC
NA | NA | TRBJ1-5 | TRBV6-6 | CASSSTTQPQHF | TGTGCCAGCAGTTCCACAACTCAGCCCCAGCATTTT
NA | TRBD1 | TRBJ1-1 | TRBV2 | CASSFRDRGQTEAFF | TGTGCCAGCAGTTTCCGGGACAGGGGACAAACTGAAGCTTTCTTT
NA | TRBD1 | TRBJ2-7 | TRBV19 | CASRPTGTRGEQYF | TGTGCCAGTAGACCGACAGGGACCCGGGGAGAGCAGTACTTC
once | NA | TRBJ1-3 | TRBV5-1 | CASSKGQISGNTIYF | TGCGCCAGCAGCAAAGGACAGATCTCTGGAAACACCATATATTTT
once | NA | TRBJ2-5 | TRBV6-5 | CASSYSPLTWSGTQYF | TGTGCCAGCAGTTACTCACCCCTGACTTGGTCGGGGACCCAGTACTTC
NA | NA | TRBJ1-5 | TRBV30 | CAWSLTGNQPQHF | TGTGCCTGGAGCCTTACAGGGAATCAGCCCCAGCATTTT
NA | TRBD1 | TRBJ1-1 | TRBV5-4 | CASSLGTGGAVTEAFF | TGTGCCAGCAGCTTAGGGACAGGGGGAGCGGTCACTGAAGCTTTCTTT
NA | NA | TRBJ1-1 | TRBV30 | CAWSVEGREAFF | TGTGCCTGGAGTGTAGAGGGGAGGGAAGCTTTCTTT
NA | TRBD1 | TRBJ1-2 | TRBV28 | CASRRQGLLTNYGYTF | TGTGCCAGCAGGCGACAGGGGTTACTTACTAACTATGGCTACACCTTC
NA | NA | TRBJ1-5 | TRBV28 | CASSFWADSNQPQHF | TGTGCCAGCAGTTTCTGGGCTGATAGCAATCAGCCCCAGCATTTT
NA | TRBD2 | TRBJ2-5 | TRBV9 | CASSDGGATETQYF | TGTGCCAGCAGCGACGGGGGGGCGACAGAGACCCAGTACTTC
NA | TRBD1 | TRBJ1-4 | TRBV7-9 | CASSSRTGISEKLFF | TGTGCCAGCAGCTCCCGGACAGGTATTTCTGAAAAACTGTTTTTT
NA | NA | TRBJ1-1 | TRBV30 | CAWSVRGREAFF | TGTGCCTGGAGTGTACGTGGCAGAGAAGCTTTCTTT
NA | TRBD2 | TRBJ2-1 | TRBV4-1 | CASSQTGGATYNEQFF | TGCGCCAGCAGCCAAACGGGGGGGGCTACCTACAATGAGCAGTTCTTC
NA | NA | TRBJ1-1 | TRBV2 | CASSETPAGGAFF | TGTGCCAGCAGTGAAACCCCCGCGGGGGGAGCTTTCTTT
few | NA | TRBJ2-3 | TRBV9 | CASSYEGSVGDTQYF | TGTGCCAGCAGCTATGAGGGTAGCGTCGGGGATACGCAGTATTTT
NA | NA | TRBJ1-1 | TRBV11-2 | CASSTGSNTEAFF | TGTGCCAGCTCCACAGGGTCGAACACTGAAGCTTTCTTT
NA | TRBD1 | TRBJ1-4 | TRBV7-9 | CASSSQGAGEKLFF | TGTGCCAGCAGCTCACAGGGGGCGGGTGAAAAACTGTTTTTT
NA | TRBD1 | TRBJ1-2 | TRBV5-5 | CASSLVRGQGGYTF | TGTGCCAGCAGCTTGGTAAGGGGGCAGGGCGGCTACACCTTC
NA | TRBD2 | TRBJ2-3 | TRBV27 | CASSPSPGARTSGRDTQYF | TGTGCCAGCAGCCCCTCCCCGGGAGCTCGGACTAGCGGAAGAGATACGCAGTATTTT
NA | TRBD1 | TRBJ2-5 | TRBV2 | CASRISRQGGETQYF | TGTGCCAGCAGAATATCGCGACAGGGGGGAGAGACCCAGTACTTC
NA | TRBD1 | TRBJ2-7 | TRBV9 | CASSGTGTGNNEQYF | TGTGCCAGCAGCGGAACCGGGACAGGGAACAACGAGCAGTACTTC
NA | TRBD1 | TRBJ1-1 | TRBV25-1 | CASSESNRGGTEAFF | TGTGCCAGCAGTGAATCCAACAGGGGAGGCACTGAAGCTTTCTTT
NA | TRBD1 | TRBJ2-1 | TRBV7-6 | CASSLFGQGGNEQFF | TGTGCCAGCAGCTTGTTCGGACAGGGCGGGAATGAGCAGTTCTTC
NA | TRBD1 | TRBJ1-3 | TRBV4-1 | CASSQGAGQGANTIYF | TGCGCCAGCAGCCAAGGGGCGGGACAGGGGGCAAACACCATATATTTT
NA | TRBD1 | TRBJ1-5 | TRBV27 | CASGSHQGADQPQHF | TGTGCCAGCGGATCCCACCAGGGGGCCGATCAGCCCCAGCATTTT
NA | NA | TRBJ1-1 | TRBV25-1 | CASSETGVTEAFF | TGTGCCAGCAGTGAGACGGGTGTCACTGAAGCTTTCTTT
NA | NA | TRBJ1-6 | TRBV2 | CASSDGSYNSPLHF | TGTGCCAGCAGTGACGGCTCCTATAATTCACCCCTCCACTTT
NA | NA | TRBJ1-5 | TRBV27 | CASSLQGGPQHF | TGTGCCAGCAGTTTACAGGGTGGTCCCCAGCATTTT
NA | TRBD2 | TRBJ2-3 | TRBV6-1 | CACSVSGTTDTQYF | TGTGCCTGCTCCGTTAGCGGGACCACAGATACGCAGTATTTT
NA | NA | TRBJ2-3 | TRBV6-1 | CASRWGQGTDTQYF | TGTGCCAGCAGATGGGGGCAGGGGACGGATACGCAGTATTTT
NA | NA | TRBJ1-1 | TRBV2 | CASRLDRMNTEAFF | TGTGCCAGCAGACTAGACAGGATGAACACTGAAGCTTTCTTT
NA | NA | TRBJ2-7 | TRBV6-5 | CASNPGQSYEQYF | TGTGCCAGCAATCCGGGACAATCCTACGAGCAGTACTTC